This TCR beta chain was captured in a study of PD-1 blockade in classical Hodgkin lymphoma. Study results and limitations: Baseline diversity was lower in partial responders and progressors than complete responders.

Sequenced by immunoSEQ multiplex PCR; TCRdb stores in-frame clones only, minus some. The sample records about 1,900 clones, about 80% being singletons. The ends lost 3 bases at V and 5 bases at J; junction bases unmatched: 1. This CDR3 comprises 13 residues. CDR1 MNHGY and CDR2 SVAAGI come from the germline V gene. As for this clone: Its specificity is unknown.

Each patient experienced a relapse that followed autologous stem cell transplantation, and brentuximab vedotin exposure varied. From thawed PBMCs, CD8+ T cells were isolated by magnetic negative selection. The chain is built from TRBV6-9 and TRBJ2-7, with 10 bases aligning to TRBD2. The sequencing here drew on CD8+ T cells from blood, taken at baseline. This sequence originates from a human donor with classical Hodgkin lymphoma. This CDR3 is CASSYLAGDEQYF. Here the CDR3 DNA reads TGTGCCAGCAGTTACCTAGCGGGAGACGAGCAGTACTTC.